This TCR beta chain was observed in a study of regulatory T cells in long-lasting Graves disease. Through Arm-PCR of CDR3 regions and iRepertoire HTBI primers, TCR beta libraries were built. From the multiplex PCR reads, TCRdb called clonotypes with MiXCR, one entry per CDR3 protein. This sample carries more than 450,000 distinct CDR3 sequences, around 12% of them seen once, and the ten largest clones take about 8.9%. This sample's time point: newly diagnosed GD, antithyroid drugs for less than 3 months. PBMCs were the source of the RNA used for TCR sequencing. The CDR3 runs to 15 residues. Germline CDR1 SGHRS, CDR2 YFSETQ. V lost 4 bases, J lost 0 bases, and 6 bases stayed unmatched. There are many counts of this clonotype. The same specimen was also included in a second study, on T cells in Graves' hyperthyroidism and ophthalmopathy.

This chain links TRBV5-1 with TRBJ1-1; TRBD1 agrees at 7 bases. The sample consisted of peripheral blood mononuclear cells (PBMCs), taken at new diagnosis, from a patient treated with antithyroid drugs. The TCR comes from a woman in her twenties or thirties with Graves disease. CDR3 amino acids: CASSTLDRVNTEAFF. CDR3 coding DNA: TGCGCCAGCAGCACCCTAGACAGGGTGAACACTGAAGCTTTCTTT.